The clone carrying this T cell receptor beta chain was recorded only once. The antigen is not known. After removal of 7 bases from V and 4 bases from J, the junction contained 4 bases not matched to a gene. CDR1 is SEHNR, CDR2 FQNEAQ, per germline (reference sequence). This CDR3 contains 13 residues. The study ran its PCR with 60 Vbeta and 13 Jbeta primers. Sequencing used immunoSEQ multiplex PCR; TCRdb keeps in-frame clones, though not all of them. Altogether around 130,000 clones are present, about 76% being singletons, with the ten largest covering 0.55% to 0.85%. This sample stems from a study of cytomegalovirus exposure and HLA in healthy donors. Notes on the study in general: A later analysis linked a missense variant in DCLRE1C to the trimming of TCR beta V and J genes. Among immune exposure information, only CMV serostatus was available. The investigators catalogued 164 TCR beta chains as cytomegalovirus-associated. One later analysis reportedly identified an Asian-associated ancestry cluster that showed fewer N-insertions than the roughly 600-donor mean.

The chain couples TRBV7-9 to TRBJ1-5; 7 bases align to TRBD1. The clonotype comes from a man younger than 35 in good health and CMV-seronegative. The sequencing input was PBMCs. CDR3 in amino acids: CASTPDRNQPQHF. CDR3 sequence (DNA): TGTGCCAGCACCCCGGACAGGAATCAGCCCCAGCATTTT.